The entry below describes one TCR beta chain. Germline values: CDR1 MDHEN, CDR2 SYDVKM. V was pared by 11 bases and J by 2 bases, with 14 bases between. This CDR3 spans 13 amino acids. This entry belongs to a study of blood T cell repertoires in COVID-19. Overall study: Specimens from acute and convalescent COVID-19 originated in the United States, Italy and Spain.

The method was immunoSEQ multiplex PCR; TCRdb's version includes in-frame clones alone and lacks a portion of them. Among nearly 400,000 clones listed, 89% were seen once. The V call is TRBV28, the J call TRBJ2-3; tentative D call: TRBD1 (6 bases). The receptor was derived from a woman aged 25-40 years who had recovered from COVID-19. Material: PBMCs or T cells enriched from blood (not recorded which). The CDR3 region is CACRGQITDTQYF. Here the CDR3 DNA reads TGTGCCTGTCGTGGACAGATCACAGATACGCAGTATTTT.